The present T cell receptor beta chain was sequenced within a study of T cell changes during pregnancy in multiple sclerosis. The method was immunoSEQ multiplex PCR; TCRdb's version includes in-frame clones alone and lacks a portion of them. Here the sample spans under 45,000 clones, roughly 91% being singletons. This clone was observed a single time. Sequenced material: CD4+ T cells from peripheral blood mononuclear cells, taken in the third trimester of pregnancy. The receptor comes from a female donor with multiple sclerosis, enrolled in a pregnancy study.

CDR3 loop: CATKFALSGGDNEQFF. The CDR3, as DNA: TGTGCCACCAAATTTGCCCTCAGCGGGGGGGACAATGAGCAGTTCTTC. V gene TRBV7-3 combines with J gene TRBJ2-1; 10 nucleotides match TRBD2. The CDR3 length is 16 residues. Per germline, CDR1 SGHTA and CDR2 FQGTGA. After removal of 10 bases from V and 5 bases from J, the junction contained 14 bases not matched to a gene.